These T cell receptor beta chains were read from a single sample in a study of shared clonotypes between healthy human individuals. Data came from immunoSEQ multiplex PCR; TCRdb stores just in-frame clones and leaves some out. Among 1.5 million to 2.5 million clones listed, roughly 95% were seen once. The source material was naive CD8+ T cells sorted from blood. Source of these receptors: a man between 18 and 35 years old in good health. Both conserved end residues are part of each CDR3. Fields, in order: CDR3 protein, CDR3 DNA, D gene, J gene, clone size, V gene. D genes are given only for firm matches. Expanded clones are given a class, and other clones once, few, many or no size at all.

CDR3 protein: CASSPVAGSEGETQYF; CDR3 DNA: TGTGCCAGCAGCCCCGTCGCGGGGAGTGAGGGAGAGACCCAGTACTTC; D gene: .; J gene: TRBJ2-5; clone size: .; V gene: TRBV6-6
CDR3 protein: CASSQATGGLLSYEQYF; CDR3 DNA: TGCGCCAGCAGCCAGGCAACTGGGGGTTTACTCTCCTACGAGCAGTACTTC; D gene: .; J gene: TRBJ2-7; clone size: .; V gene: TRBV4-3
CDR3 protein: CASSQTRDSYNEQFF; CDR3 DNA: TGTGCCAGCAGCCAGACTCGAGACTCCTACAATGAGCAGTTCTTC; D gene: .; J gene: TRBJ2-1; clone size: .; V gene: TRBV2
CDR3 protein: CASSVGRWDTGELFF; CDR3 DNA: TGTGCCAGCAGCGTAGGGAGATGGGACACCGGGGAGCTGTTTTTT; D gene: .; J gene: TRBJ2-2; clone size: .; V gene: TRBV9
CDR3 protein: CAISVGDTEGFTDTQYF; CDR3 DNA: TGTGCCATCAGTGTCGGGGACACGGAGGGTTTCACAGATACGCAGTATTTT; D gene: .; J gene: TRBJ2-3; clone size: once; V gene: TRBV10-3
CDR3 protein: CASSQESYNEQFF; CDR3 DNA: TGTGCCAGCAGCCAAGAATCTTACAATGAGCAGTTCTTC; D gene: .; J gene: TRBJ2-1; clone size: .; V gene: TRBV4-2
CDR3 protein: CASSETTDTQYF; CDR3 DNA: TGCGCCAGCAGTGAAACAACAGATACGCAGTATTTT; D gene: .; J gene: TRBJ2-3; clone size: .; V gene: TRBV10-2
CDR3 protein: CASSAFLAGEGSSYNEQFF; CDR3 DNA: TGTGCCAGCAGTGCCTTCCTAGCGGGGGAGGGCAGCTCCTACAATGAGCAGTTCTTC; D gene: TRBD2; J gene: TRBJ2-1; clone size: .; V gene: TRBV28
CDR3 protein: CASSYSPGGSPLHF; CDR3 DNA: TGTGCCAGCAGTTACTCCCCGGGAGGTTCACCCCTCCACTTT; D gene: .; J gene: TRBJ1-6; clone size: .; V gene: TRBV6-5
CDR3 protein: CASSHTVSREKFF; CDR3 DNA: TGCGCCAGCAGCCACACAGTATCGCGGGAGAAGTTCTTC; D gene: TRBD2; J gene: TRBJ2-1; clone size: .; V gene: TRBV4-1
CDR3 protein: CASSVRGIGSMGGDEQFF; CDR3 DNA: TGTGCCAGCAGTGTCAGGGGTATAGGGTCCATGGGTGGCGATGAGCAGTTCTTC; D gene: .; J gene: TRBJ2-1; clone size: .; V gene: TRBV6-1
CDR3 protein: CASRAPSGGSSYNEQFF; CDR3 DNA: TGTGCCAGCAGAGCCCCTAGCGGGGGCAGCTCCTACAATGAGCAGTTCTTC; D gene: TRBD2; J gene: TRBJ2-1; clone size: .; V gene: TRBV27
CDR3 protein: CASSPLTASTSYNSPLHF; CDR3 DNA: TGCGCCAGCAGCCCATTGACAGCCTCGACGTCCTATAATTCACCCCTCCACTTT; D gene: .; J gene: TRBJ1-6; clone size: .; V gene: TRBV4-1
CDR3 protein: CASQGRRGASTGELFF; CDR3 DNA: TGTGCCAGCCAGGGTAGAAGGGGCGCAAGCACCGGGGAGCTGTTTTTT; D gene: .; J gene: TRBJ2-2; clone size: .; V gene: TRBV9
CDR3 protein: CASHGGRGTDTQYF; CDR3 DNA: TGTGCCAGCCATGGCGGGAGAGGTACAGATACGCAGTATTTT; D gene: TRBD2; J gene: TRBJ2-3; clone size: .; V gene: TRBV6-6
CDR3 protein: CASSWGDTEAFF; CDR3 DNA: TGTGCCAGCAGCTGGGGCGACACTGAAGCTTTCTTT; D gene: .; J gene: TRBJ1-1; clone size: .; V gene: TRBV5-4
CDR3 protein: CAARSVANYGYTF; CDR3 DNA: TGTGCCGCCCGATCCGTAGCTAACTATGGCTACACCTTC; D gene: .; J gene: TRBJ1-2; clone size: .; V gene: TRBV6-1
CDR3 protein: CASSLAGTPPNEQFF; CDR3 DNA: TGTGCCAGCAGCTTGGCCGGGACCCCCCCTAATGAGCAGTTCTTC; D gene: .; J gene: TRBJ2-1; clone size: .; V gene: TRBV5-6
CDR3 protein: CSVWEGEDWNYGYTF; CDR3 DNA: TGCAGCGTTTGGGAAGGTGAGGACTGGAACTATGGCTACACCTTC; D gene: .; J gene: TRBJ1-2; clone size: once; V gene: TRBV29-1
CDR3 protein: CASSFIQGGNTEAFF; CDR3 DNA: TGTGCCAGCAGCTTTATACAGGGGGGAAACACTGAAGCTTTCTTT; D gene: TRBD1; J gene: TRBJ1-1; clone size: .; V gene: TRBV7-9
CDR3 protein: CASSEGAGWDTEAFF; CDR3 DNA: TGTGCCAGCAGTGAAGGGGCAGGGTGGGACACTGAAGCTTTCTTT; D gene: .; J gene: TRBJ1-1; clone size: .; V gene: TRBV6-1
CDR3 protein: CASSAGFSYEQYF; CDR3 DNA: TGTGCCAGTAGTGCGGGGTTCTCCTACGAGCAGTACTTC; D gene: .; J gene: TRBJ2-7; clone size: .; V gene: TRBV19
CDR3 protein: CASSVDRGGRTDTQYF; CDR3 DNA: TGTGCCAGCAGCGTAGACAGGGGGGGAAGGACAGATACGCAGTATTTT; D gene: .; J gene: TRBJ2-3; clone size: .; V gene: TRBV9
CDR3 protein: CASSPDTYEQYF; CDR3 DNA: TGTGCCAGCAGTCCAGACACCTACGAGCAGTACTTC; D gene: .; J gene: TRBJ2-7; clone size: .; V gene: TRBV6-5
CDR3 protein: CASSFYRSLPNEKLFF; CDR3 DNA: TGTGCCAGCAGCTTTTACAGGTCTCTCCCTAATGAAAAACTGTTTTTT; D gene: .; J gene: TRBJ1-4; clone size: once; V gene: TRBV7-3
CDR3 protein: CASSLDWGQGIEAFF; CDR3 DNA: TGCGCCAGCAGCTTGGACTGGGGCCAGGGGATTGAAGCTTTCTTT; D gene: .; J gene: TRBJ1-1; clone size: .; V gene: TRBV5-1
CDR3 protein: CASSFREGILNEQYF; CDR3 DNA: TGTGCCAGCAGCTTCAGGGAGGGCATCTTGAACGAGCAGTACTTC; D gene: TRBD2; J gene: TRBJ2-7; clone size: .; V gene: TRBV5-5
CDR3 protein: CASSIYSQPQHF; CDR3 DNA: TGTGCCAGTAGTATTTACTCCCAGCCCCAGCATTTT; D gene: .; J gene: TRBJ1-5; clone size: .; V gene: TRBV19
CDR3 protein: CASSLGGIWEKLFF; CDR3 DNA: TGTGCCAGCAGTTTAGGGGGGATTTGGGAAAAACTGTTTTTT; D gene: .; J gene: TRBJ1-4; clone size: .; V gene: TRBV27
CDR3 protein: CASSYLTGFADTQYF; CDR3 DNA: TGTGCCAGCAGTTACTTGACAGGGTTCGCAGATACGCAGTATTTT; D gene: TRBD1; J gene: TRBJ2-3; clone size: once; V gene: TRBV6-5
CDR3 protein: CASSSHKGSGSSYNEQFF; CDR3 DNA: TGTGCCAGCAGCTCCCATAAGGGGAGCGGGAGCTCCTACAATGAGCAGTTCTTC; D gene: TRBD2; J gene: TRBJ2-1; clone size: .; V gene: TRBV11-2
CDR3 protein: CASSYPPSSELFF; CDR3 DNA: TGTGCCAGCAGCTATCCCCCGTCTTCGGAGCTGTTTTTT; D gene: .; J gene: TRBJ2-2; clone size: .; V gene: TRBV7-2
CDR3 protein: CASSFPGPNYGYTF; CDR3 DNA: TGTGCCAGCAGCTTCCCGGGCCCTAACTATGGCTACACCTTC; D gene: .; J gene: TRBJ1-2; clone size: .; V gene: TRBV13
CDR3 protein: CASSQERTGLAGTDTQYF; CDR3 DNA: TGCGCCAGCAGCCAAGAACGAACGGGACTAGCGGGGACAGATACGCAGTATTTT; D gene: TRBD2; J gene: TRBJ2-3; clone size: once; V gene: TRBV4-3
CDR3 protein: CASSPQGFGNQPQHF; CDR3 DNA: TGTGCCAGCAGCCCACAGGGTTTCGGGAATCAGCCCCAGCATTTT; D gene: .; J gene: TRBJ1-5; clone size: .; V gene: TRBV7-9
CDR3 protein: CASWTELAATYNEQFF; CDR3 DNA: TGTGCCAGTTGGACGGAACTAGCGGCGACTTACAATGAGCAGTTCTTC; D gene: TRBD2; J gene: TRBJ2-1; clone size: .; V gene: TRBV6-6
CDR3 protein: CASSLRDSPGHGYTF; CDR3 DNA: TGTGCCAGCAGTTTACGGGACAGTCCCGGCCATGGCTACACCTTC; D gene: TRBD1; J gene: TRBJ1-2; clone size: .; V gene: TRBV28
CDR3 protein: CAWSMTGDYGYTF; CDR3 DNA: TGTGCCTGGAGTATGACAGGGGACTATGGCTACACCTTC; D gene: TRBD1; J gene: TRBJ1-2; clone size: .; V gene: TRBV30
CDR3 protein: CASSATTSGGEQFF; CDR3 DNA: TGTGCCAGCAGCGCCACGACTAGCGGGGGTGAGCAGTTCTTC; D gene: TRBD2; J gene: TRBJ2-1; clone size: .; V gene: TRBV7-2
CDR3 protein: CASSYSTGPLSYEQYF; CDR3 DNA: TGTGCCAGCAGTTACTCGACGGGGCCTCTCTCCTACGAGCAGTACTTC; D gene: .; J gene: TRBJ2-7; clone size: .; V gene: TRBV6-5
CDR3 protein: CASSFLRGTSGYNEQFF; CDR3 DNA: TGTGCCAGCAGCTTTTTGCGGGGGACTAGCGGCTACAATGAGCAGTTCTTC; D gene: TRBD2; J gene: TRBJ2-1; clone size: .; V gene: TRBV7-6
CDR3 protein: CASSGLAGEKQETQYF; CDR3 DNA: TGTGCCAGCAGTGGACTAGCGGGGGAAAAACAAGAGACCCAGTACTTC; D gene: TRBD2; J gene: TRBJ2-5; clone size: .; V gene: TRBV2
CDR3 protein: CASSSTGTGTYEQYF; CDR3 DNA: TGTGCCAGCAGCTCTACCGGGACAGGGACCTACGAGCAGTACTTC; D gene: TRBD1; J gene: TRBJ2-7; clone size: .; V gene: TRBV5-6
CDR3 protein: CASSQALLGSYEQYF; CDR3 DNA: TGCGCCAGCAGCCAAGCTTTATTAGGCTCCTACGAGCAGTACTTC; D gene: .; J gene: TRBJ2-7; clone size: once; V gene: TRBV4-3
CDR3 protein: CASSSHGSSYNEQFF; CDR3 DNA: TGTGCCAGCAGCTCCCACGGGAGCTCCTACAATGAGCAGTTCTTC; D gene: .; J gene: TRBJ2-1; clone size: .; V gene: TRBV7-9
CDR3 protein: CASSFRVAEGYTF; CDR3 DNA: TGTGCCAGCAGTTTTCGAGTTGCGGAAGGCTACACCTTC; D gene: .; J gene: TRBJ1-2; clone size: .; V gene: TRBV28
CDR3 protein: CASSVTWGLDEQFF; CDR3 DNA: TGTGCCAGCAGCGTCACCTGGGGGCTCGATGAGCAGTTCTTC; D gene: .; J gene: TRBJ2-1; clone size: .; V gene: TRBV7-8
CDR3 protein: CASSWRGSGANVLTF; CDR3 DNA: TGTGCCAGCAGTTGGCGGGGATCTGGGGCCAACGTCCTGACTTTC; D gene: .; J gene: TRBJ2-6; clone size: .; V gene: TRBV6-5
CDR3 protein: CASSETDNYGYTF; CDR3 DNA: TGTGCCAGCAGTGAGACGGATAACTATGGCTACACCTTC; D gene: .; J gene: TRBJ1-2; clone size: .; V gene: TRBV25-1
CDR3 protein: CASSLGMWVEGNTIYF; CDR3 DNA: TGTGCCAGCAGCTTAGGAATGTGGGTAGAAGGAAACACCATATATTTT; D gene: .; J gene: TRBJ1-3; clone size: once; V gene: TRBV11-2
CDR3 protein: CASPPSPGQYF; CDR3 DNA: TGCGCCAGCCCTCCCTCCCCCGGGCAGTACTTC; D gene: .; J gene: TRBJ2-7; clone size: .; V gene: TRBV5-1
CDR3 protein: CASSPDRDRENNEQFF; CDR3 DNA: TGTGCCAGCAGCCCAGACCGGGACAGGGAGAACAATGAGCAGTTCTTC; D gene: TRBD1; J gene: TRBJ2-1; clone size: .; V gene: TRBV7-8
CDR3 protein: CASSLQGTVSNQPQHF; CDR3 DNA: TGTGCCAGCAGCCTACAGGGAACGGTAAGCAATCAGCCCCAGCATTTT; D gene: .; J gene: TRBJ1-5; clone size: .; V gene: TRBV28
CDR3 protein: CASSLGDYGYTF; CDR3 DNA: TGTGCCAGCAGCTTGGGAGACTATGGCTACACCTTC; D gene: .; J gene: TRBJ1-2; clone size: .; V gene: TRBV5-4
CDR3 protein: CASSTGTTYSYNEQFF; CDR3 DNA: TGTGCCAGCAGCACCGGGACTACGTATTCCTACAATGAGCAGTTCTTC; D gene: TRBD2; J gene: TRBJ2-1; clone size: once; V gene: TRBV7-6
CDR3 protein: CASSPPGSYEQYF; CDR3 DNA: TGTGCCAGCAGCCCCCCGGGATCCTACGAGCAGTACTTC; D gene: .; J gene: TRBJ2-7; clone size: .; V gene: TRBV13
CDR3 protein: CASSSGIGHEQYF; CDR3 DNA: TGTGCCAGCAGCTCCGGGATAGGTCACGAGCAGTACTTC; D gene: .; J gene: TRBJ2-7; clone size: .; V gene: TRBV7-6
CDR3 protein: CASSDLGDSYEQYF; CDR3 DNA: TGTGCCAGCAGCGATCTTGGGGATTCCTACGAGCAGTACTTC; D gene: .; J gene: TRBJ2-7; clone size: .; V gene: TRBV28
CDR3 protein: CASSLGVPYPNSPLHF; CDR3 DNA: TGTGCCAGCAGCTTGGGGGTCCCCTACCCCAATTCACCCCTCCACTTT; D gene: .; J gene: TRBJ1-6; clone size: .; V gene: TRBV5-6
CDR3 protein: CAISESSNTGELFF; CDR3 DNA: TGTGCCATCAGTGAGTCGTCAAACACCGGGGAGCTGTTTTTT; D gene: .; J gene: TRBJ2-2; clone size: .; V gene: TRBV10-3